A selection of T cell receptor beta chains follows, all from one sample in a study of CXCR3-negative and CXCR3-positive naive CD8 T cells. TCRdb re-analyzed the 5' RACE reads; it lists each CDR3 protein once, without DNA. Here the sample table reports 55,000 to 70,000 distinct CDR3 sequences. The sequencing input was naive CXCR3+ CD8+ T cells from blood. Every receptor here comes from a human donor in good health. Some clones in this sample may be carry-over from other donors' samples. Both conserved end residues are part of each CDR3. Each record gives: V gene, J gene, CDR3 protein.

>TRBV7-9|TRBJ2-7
CASSLQWDYEQYF
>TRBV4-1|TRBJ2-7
CASSHPGLAGTYEQYF
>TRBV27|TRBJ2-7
CASSGTVNYEQYF
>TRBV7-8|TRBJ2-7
CASSQRGRGAYEQYF
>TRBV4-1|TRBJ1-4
CASSQGLATNEKLFF
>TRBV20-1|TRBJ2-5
CSAPEIGETQYF
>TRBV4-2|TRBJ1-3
CASSQKTGDSGNTVYF
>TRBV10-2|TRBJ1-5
CASSGIGTGVIQPQHF
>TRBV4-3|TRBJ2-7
CASSQDSDYEQYF
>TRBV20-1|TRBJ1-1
CSARDRGGDPYSSLRATEAFF
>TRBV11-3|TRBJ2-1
CASSFSGGDEQFF
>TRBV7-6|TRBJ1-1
CASSPRMNTEAFF
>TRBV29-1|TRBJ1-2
CSVVTGDLYGYTF
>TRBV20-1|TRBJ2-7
CSARDLDGDSYEQYF
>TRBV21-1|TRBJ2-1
CASSKAPYDKLPVEEQFF
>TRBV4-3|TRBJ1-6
CASSPYRAPGSPLHF
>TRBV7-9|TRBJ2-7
CAAEGDRSYEQYF